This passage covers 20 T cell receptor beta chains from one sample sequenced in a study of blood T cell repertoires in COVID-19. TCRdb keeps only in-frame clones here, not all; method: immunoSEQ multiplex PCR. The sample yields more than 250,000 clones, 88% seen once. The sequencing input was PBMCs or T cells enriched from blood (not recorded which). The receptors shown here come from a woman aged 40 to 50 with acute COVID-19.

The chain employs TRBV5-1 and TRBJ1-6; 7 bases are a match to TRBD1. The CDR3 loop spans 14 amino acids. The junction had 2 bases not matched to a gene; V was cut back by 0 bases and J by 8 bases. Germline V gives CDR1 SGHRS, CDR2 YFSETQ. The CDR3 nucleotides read TGCGCCAGCAGCTTGGGTCAGGGGGATTCACCCCTCCACTTT. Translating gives CASSLGQGDSPLHF.

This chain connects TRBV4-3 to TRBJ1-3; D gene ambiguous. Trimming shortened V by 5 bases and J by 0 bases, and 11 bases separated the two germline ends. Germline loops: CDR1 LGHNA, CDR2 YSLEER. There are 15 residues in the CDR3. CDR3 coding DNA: TGCGCCAGCAGCAAGACACCGTTCTCTGGAAACACCATATATTTT. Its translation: CASSKTPFSGNTIYF.

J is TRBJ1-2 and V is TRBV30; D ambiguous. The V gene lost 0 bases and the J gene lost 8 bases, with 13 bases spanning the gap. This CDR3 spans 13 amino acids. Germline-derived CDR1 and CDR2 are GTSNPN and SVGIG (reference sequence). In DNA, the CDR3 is TGTGCCTGGAGTGTGTCGAGACTTCAGGGCTACACCTTC. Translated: CAWSVSRLQGYTF.

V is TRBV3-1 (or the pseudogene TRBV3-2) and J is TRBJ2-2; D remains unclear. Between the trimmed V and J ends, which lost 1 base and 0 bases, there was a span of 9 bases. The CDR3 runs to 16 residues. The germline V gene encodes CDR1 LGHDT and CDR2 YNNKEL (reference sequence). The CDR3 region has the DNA TGTGCCAGCAGCCAAGGCGAGCTTCCGAACACCGGGGAGCTGTTTTTT. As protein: CASSQGELPNTGELFF.

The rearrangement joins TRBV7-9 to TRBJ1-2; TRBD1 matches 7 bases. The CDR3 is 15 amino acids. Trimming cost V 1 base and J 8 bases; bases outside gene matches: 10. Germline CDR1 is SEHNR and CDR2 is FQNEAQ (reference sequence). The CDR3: CASSLVGQAALGYTF. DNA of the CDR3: TGTGCCAGCAGCTTAGTAGGACAGGCCGCTCTAGGCTACACCTTC.

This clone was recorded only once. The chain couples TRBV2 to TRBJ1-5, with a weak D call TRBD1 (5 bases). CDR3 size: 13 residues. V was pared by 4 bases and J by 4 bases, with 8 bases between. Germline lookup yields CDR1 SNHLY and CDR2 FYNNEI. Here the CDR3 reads CASSVRVNQPQHF. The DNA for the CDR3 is TGTGCCAGCAGTGTCAGGGTGAATCAGCCCCAGCATTTT.

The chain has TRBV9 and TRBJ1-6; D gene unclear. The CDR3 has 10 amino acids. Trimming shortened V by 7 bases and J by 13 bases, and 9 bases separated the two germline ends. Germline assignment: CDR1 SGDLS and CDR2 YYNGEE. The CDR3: CASGGSPLHF. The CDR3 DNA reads TGTGCCAGCGGAGGGTCGCCCCTCCACTTT.

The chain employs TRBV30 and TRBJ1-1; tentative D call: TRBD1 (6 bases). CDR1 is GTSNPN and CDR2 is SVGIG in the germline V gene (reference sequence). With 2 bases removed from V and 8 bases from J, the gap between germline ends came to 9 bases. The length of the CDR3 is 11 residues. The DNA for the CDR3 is TGTGCCTGGAGTCCTGGGACAGAAGCTTTCTTT. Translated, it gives CAWSPGTEAFF.

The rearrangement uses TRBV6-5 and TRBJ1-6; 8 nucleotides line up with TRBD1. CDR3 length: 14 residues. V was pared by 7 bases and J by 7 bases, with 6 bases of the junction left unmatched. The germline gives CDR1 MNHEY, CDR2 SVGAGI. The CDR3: CASTGTGLNSPLHF. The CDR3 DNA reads TGTGCCAGCACCGGGACAGGTCTAAATTCACCCCTCCACTTT.

CDR3 residues: CAWSVGTGVIEVVFDSPLHF. The CDR3 DNA reads TGTGCCTGGAGTGTGGGGACAGGGGTTATCGAGGTTGTTTTCGATTCACCCCTCCACTTT. The gene calls are TRBV30 and TRBJ1-6; 10 bases agree with TRBD1. Per the germline V gene, CDR1 is GTSNPN and CDR2 is SVGIG (reference sequence). This CDR3 is built from 20 residues. Losses at the gene ends were 0 bases for V and 8 bases for J; bases not matched to a gene: 19.

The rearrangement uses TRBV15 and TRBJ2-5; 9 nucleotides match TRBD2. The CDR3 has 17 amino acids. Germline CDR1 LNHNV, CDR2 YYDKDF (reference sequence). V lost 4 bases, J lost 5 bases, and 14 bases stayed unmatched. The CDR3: CATSITAGGQVWETQYF. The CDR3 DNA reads TGTGCCACCAGCATAACGGCGGGAGGGCAAGTTTGGGAGACCCAGTACTTC.

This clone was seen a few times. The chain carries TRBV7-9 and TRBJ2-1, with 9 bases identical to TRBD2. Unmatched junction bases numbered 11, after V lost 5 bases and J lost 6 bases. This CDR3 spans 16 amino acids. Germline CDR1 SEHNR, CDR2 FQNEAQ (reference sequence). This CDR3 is CASSGRLAERSNEQFF. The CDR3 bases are TGTGCCAGCAGCGGGCGACTAGCGGAGAGATCCAATGAGCAGTTCTTC. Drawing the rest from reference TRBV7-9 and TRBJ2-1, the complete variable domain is DTGVSQNPRHKITKRGQNVTFRCDPISEHNRLYWYRQTLGQGPEFLTYFQNEAQLEKSRLLSDRFSAERPKGSFSTLEIQRTEQGDSAMYLCASSGRLAERSNEQFFGPGTRLTVL.

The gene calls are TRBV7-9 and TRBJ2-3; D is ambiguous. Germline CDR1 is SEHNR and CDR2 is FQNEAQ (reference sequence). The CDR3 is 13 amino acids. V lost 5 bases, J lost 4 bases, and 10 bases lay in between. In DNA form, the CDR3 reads TGTGCCAGCAGCCCAGAATCTGCAGATACGCAGTATTTT. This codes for CASSPESADTQYF.

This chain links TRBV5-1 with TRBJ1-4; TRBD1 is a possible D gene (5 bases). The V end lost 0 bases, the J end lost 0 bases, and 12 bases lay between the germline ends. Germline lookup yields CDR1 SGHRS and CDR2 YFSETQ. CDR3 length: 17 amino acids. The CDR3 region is CASSLAGSTATNEKLFF. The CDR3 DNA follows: TGCGCCAGCAGCTTGGCCGGGTCGACAGCAACTAATGAAAAACTGTTTTTT.

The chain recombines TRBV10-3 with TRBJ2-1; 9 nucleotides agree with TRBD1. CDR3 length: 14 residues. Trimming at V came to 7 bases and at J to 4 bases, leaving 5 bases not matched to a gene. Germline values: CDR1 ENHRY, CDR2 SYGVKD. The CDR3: CAINRQGVYNEQFF. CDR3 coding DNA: TGTGCCATCAACCGACAGGGGGTATACAATGAGCAGTTCTTC.

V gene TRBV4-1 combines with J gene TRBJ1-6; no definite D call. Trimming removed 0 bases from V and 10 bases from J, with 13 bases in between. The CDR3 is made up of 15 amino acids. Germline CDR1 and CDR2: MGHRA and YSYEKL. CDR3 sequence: CASSQDPASSSPLHF. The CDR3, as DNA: TGCGCCAGCAGCCAAGATCCGGCCAGTAGCTCACCCCTCCACTTT.

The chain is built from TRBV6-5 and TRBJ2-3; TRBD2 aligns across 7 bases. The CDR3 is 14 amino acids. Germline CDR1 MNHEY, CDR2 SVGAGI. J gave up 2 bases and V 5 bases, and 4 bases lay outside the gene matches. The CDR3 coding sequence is TGTGCCAGCAGTCGAAGCGGGGTCACAGATACGCAGTATTTT. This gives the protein CASSRSGVTDTQYF.

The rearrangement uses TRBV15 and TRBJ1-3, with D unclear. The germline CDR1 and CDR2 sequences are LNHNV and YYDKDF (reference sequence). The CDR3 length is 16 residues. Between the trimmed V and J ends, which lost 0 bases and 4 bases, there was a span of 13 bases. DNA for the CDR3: TGTGCCACCAGCAGAGATGGCGGTCCTGAAGGAAACACCATATATTTT. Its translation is CATSRDGGPEGNTIYF.

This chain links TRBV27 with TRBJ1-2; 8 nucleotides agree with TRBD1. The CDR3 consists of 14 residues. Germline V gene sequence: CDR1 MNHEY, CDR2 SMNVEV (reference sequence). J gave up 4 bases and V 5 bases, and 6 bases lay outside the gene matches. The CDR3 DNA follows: TGTGCCAGCAGTACGCAGGGGGCCGGCTATGGCTACACCTTC. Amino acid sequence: CASSTQGAGYGYTF.

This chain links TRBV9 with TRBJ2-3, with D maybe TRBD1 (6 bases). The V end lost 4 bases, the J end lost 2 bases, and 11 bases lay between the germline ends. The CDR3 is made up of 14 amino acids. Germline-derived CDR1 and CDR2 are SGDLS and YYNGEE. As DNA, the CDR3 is TGTGCCAGCAGCCGGGACACCTACACAGATACGCAGTATTTT. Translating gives CASSRDTYTDTQYF.